This T cell receptor beta chain was captured in a study of cytomegalovirus exposure and HLA in healthy donors. Findings and caveats of the study: In most subjects, TCR beta sequences reportedly gave accurate predictions of HLA-A and HLA-B alleles. According to reports, the classifier identified cytomegalovirus status with high specificity and sensitivity. Exclusion as indistinguishable affected some V segments, including TRBV6-2 and TRBV6-3.

Concerning this clone itself: Its target is unknown.

The CDR3 loop spans 15 amino acids. Germline loops: CDR1 SSHAT, CDR2 FNYEAQ (reference sequence). V shed 5 bases, J shed 4 bases, and the junction held 7 bases outside the gene matches. It was with 60 Vbeta and 13 Jbeta primers that the PCR ran. Assay: immunoSEQ multiplex PCR; the TCRdb copy retains only in-frame clones and omits some. The data show about 140,000 clones, about 68% seen once. The rearrangement joins TRBV7-7 to TRBJ2-2; 7 nucleotides agree with TRBD2. Sequencing input: PBMCs. This TCR came from a human donor in good health. CDR3: CASSQTSASTGELFF. In nucleotides, the CDR3 is TGTGCCAGCAGCCAAACTAGCGCAAGCACCGGGGAGCTGTTTTTT.